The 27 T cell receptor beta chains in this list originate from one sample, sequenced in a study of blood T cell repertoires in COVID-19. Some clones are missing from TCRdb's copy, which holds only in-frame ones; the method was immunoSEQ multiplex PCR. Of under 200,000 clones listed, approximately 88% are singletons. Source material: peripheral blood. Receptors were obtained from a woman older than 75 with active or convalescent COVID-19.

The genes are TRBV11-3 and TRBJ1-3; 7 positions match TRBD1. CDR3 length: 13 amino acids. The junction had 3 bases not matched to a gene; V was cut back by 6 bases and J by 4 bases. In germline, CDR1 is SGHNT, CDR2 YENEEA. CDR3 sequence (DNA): TGTGCCAGCAGTACAGGGGTCGGAAACACCATATATTTT. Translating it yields CASSTGVGNTIYF.

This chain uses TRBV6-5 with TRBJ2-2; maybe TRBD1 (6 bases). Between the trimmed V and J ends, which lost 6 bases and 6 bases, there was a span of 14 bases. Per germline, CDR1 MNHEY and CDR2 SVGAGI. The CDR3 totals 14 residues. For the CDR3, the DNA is TGTGCCAGCAGACCGGACAGCGGACCCGGGGAGCTGTTTTTT. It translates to CASRPDSGPGELFF.

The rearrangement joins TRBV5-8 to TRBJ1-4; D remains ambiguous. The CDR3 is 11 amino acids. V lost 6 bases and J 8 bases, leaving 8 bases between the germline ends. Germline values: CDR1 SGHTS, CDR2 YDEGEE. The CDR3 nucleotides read TGTGCCAGCACCAAATTCGAAAAACTGTTTTTT. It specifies CASTKFEKLFF. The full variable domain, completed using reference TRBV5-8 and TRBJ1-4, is EAGVTQSPTHLIKTRGQQATLRCSPISGHTSVYWYQQALGLGLQFLLWYDEGEERNRGNFPPRFSGRQFPNYSSELNVNALELEDSALYLCASTKFEKLFFGSGTQLSVL.

CDR3 bases: TGTGCCAGCAGCCCGGACAGACACTACGAGCAGTACTTC. It yields the protein CASSPDRHYEQYF. The rearrangement joins TRBV11-2 to TRBJ2-7; tentative D call: TRBD1 (6 bases). V was clipped by 5 bases and J by 3 bases, with 11 bases between them. The germline V gene encodes CDR1 SGHAT and CDR2 FQNNGV. The CDR3 contains 13 residues.

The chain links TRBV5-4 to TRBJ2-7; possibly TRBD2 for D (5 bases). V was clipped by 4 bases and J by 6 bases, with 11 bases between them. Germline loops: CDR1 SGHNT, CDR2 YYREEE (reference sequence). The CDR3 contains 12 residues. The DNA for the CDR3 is TGTGCCAGCAGCACTTTACGGGGCGAGCAGTACTTC. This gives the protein CASSTLRGEQYF.

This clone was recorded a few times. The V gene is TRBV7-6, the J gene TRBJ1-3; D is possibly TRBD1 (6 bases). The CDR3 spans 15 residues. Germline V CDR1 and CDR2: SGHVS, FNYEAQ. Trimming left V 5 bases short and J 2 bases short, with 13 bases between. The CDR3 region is CASSPLTGTGNTIYF. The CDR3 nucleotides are TGTGCCAGCAGCCCACTAACAGGGACTGGAAACACCATATATTTT. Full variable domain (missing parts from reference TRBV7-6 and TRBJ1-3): GAGVSQSPRYKVTKRGQDVALRCDPISGHVSLYWYRQALGQGPEFLTYFNYEAQQDKSGLPNDRFSAERPEGSISTLTIQRTEQRDSAMYRCASSPLTGTGNTIYFGEGSWLTVV.

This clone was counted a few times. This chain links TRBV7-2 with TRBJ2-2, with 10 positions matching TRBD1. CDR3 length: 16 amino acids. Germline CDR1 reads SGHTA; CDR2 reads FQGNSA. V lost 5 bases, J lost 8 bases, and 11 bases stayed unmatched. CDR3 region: CASSPMGTGVFGELFF. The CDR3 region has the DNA TGTGCCAGCAGCCCCATGGGGACAGGGGTCTTTGGGGAGCTGTTTTTT.

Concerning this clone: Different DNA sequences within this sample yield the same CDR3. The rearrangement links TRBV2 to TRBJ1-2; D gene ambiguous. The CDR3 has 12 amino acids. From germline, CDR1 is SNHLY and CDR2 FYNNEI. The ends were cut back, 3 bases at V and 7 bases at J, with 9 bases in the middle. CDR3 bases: TGTGCCAGCAGTGAGCTCGGTGGTGGCTACACCTTC. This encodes CASSELGGGYTF.

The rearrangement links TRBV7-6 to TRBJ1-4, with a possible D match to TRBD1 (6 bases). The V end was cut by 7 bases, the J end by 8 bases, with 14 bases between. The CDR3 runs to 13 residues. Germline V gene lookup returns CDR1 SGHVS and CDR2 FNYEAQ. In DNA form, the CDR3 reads TGTGCCAGCAAACGGGGGGGCCAGGAAAAACTGTTTTTT. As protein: CASKRGGQEKLFF.

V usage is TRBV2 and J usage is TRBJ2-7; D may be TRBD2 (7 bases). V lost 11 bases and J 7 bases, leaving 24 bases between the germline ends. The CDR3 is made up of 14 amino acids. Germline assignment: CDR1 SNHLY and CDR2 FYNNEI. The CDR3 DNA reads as TGTGCCGGCGAGTCGGGGGGCAGTGGAATTGAGCAGTACTTC. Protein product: CAGESGGSGIEQYF.

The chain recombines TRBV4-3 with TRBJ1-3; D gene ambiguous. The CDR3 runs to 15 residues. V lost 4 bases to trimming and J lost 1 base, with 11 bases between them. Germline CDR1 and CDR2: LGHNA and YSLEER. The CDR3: CASSPRLLSGNTIYF. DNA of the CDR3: TGCGCCAGCAGCCCGAGACTCCTTTCTGGAAACACCATATATTTT.

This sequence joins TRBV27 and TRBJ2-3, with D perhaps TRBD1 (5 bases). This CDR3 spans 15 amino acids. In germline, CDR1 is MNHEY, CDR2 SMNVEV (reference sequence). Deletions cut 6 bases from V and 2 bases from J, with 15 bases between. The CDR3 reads CASRQQASFTDTQYF. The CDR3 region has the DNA TGTGCCAGCAGGCAACAGGCTTCCTTCACAGATACGCAGTATTTT.

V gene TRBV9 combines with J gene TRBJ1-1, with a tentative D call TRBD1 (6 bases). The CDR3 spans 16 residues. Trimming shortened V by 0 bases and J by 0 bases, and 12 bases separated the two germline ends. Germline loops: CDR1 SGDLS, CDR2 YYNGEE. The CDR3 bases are TGTGCCAGCAGCGTAGGTTGGGGGCAGATGAACACTGAAGCTTTCTTT. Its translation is CASSVGWGQMNTEAFF.

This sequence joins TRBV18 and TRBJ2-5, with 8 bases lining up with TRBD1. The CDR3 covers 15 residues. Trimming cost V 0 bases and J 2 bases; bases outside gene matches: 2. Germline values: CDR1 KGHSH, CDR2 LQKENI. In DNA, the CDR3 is TGTGCCAGCTCACCACCGGGACAGGCTCAAGAGACCCAGTACTTC. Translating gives CASSPPGQAQETQYF. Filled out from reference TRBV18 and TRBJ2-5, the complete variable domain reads NAGVMQNPRHLVRRRGQEARLRCSPMKGHSHVYWYRQLPEEGLKFMVYLQKENIIDESGMPKERFSAEFPKEGPSILRIQQVVRGDSAAYFCASSPPGQAQETQYFGPGTRLLVL.

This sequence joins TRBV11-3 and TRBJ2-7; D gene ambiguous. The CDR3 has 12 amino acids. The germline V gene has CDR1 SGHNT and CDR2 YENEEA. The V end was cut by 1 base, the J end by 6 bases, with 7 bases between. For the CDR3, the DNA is TGTGCCAGCAGCTTAGGAGGTGGCGAGCAGTACTTC. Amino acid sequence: CASSLGGGEQYF.

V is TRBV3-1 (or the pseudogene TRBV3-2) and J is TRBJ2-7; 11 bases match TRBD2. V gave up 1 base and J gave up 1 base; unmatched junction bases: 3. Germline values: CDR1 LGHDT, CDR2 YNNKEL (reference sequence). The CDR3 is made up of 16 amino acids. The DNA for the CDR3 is TGTGCCAGCAGCCAAGGCCTAGCGGGGGGATCCTACGAGCAGTACTTC. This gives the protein CASSQGLAGGSYEQYF.

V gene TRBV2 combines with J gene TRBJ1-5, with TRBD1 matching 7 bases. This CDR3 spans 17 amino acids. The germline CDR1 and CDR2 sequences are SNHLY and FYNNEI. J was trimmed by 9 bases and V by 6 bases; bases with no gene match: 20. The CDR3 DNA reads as TGTGCCAGCAGCGCTGGACGGGACAGCGTCGGGGAAAGGCCCCAGCATTTT. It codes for CASSAGRDSVGERPQHF.

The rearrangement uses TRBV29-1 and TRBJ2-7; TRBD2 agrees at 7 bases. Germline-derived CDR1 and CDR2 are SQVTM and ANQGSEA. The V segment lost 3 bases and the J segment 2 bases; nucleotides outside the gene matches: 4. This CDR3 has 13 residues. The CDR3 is CSVERGSPYEQYF. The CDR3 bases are TGCAGCGTTGAGCGGGGGTCTCCCTACGAGCAGTACTTC.

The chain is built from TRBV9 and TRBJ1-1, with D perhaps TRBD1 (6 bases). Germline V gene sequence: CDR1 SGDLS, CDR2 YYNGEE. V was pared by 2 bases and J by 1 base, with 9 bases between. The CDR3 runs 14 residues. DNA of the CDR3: TGTGCCAGCAGCGTGGGGGGGCAGAACACTGAAGCTTTCTTT. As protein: CASSVGGQNTEAFF.

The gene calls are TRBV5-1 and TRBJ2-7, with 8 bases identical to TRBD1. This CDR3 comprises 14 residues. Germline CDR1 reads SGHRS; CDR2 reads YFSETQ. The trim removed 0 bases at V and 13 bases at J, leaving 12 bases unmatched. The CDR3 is CASSLANRGDAFYF. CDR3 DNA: TGCGCCAGCAGCTTGGCCAACAGGGGGGACGCCTTTTACTTC. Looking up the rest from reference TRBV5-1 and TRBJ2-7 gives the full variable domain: KAGVTQTPRYLIKTRGQQVTLSCSPISGHRSVSWYQQTPGQGLQFLFEYFSETQRNKGNFPGRFSGRQFSNSRSEMNVSTLELGDSALYLCASSLANRGDAFYFGPGTRLTVT.

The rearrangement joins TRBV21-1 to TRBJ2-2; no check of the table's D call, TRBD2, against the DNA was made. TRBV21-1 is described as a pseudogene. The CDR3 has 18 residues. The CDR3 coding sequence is TGTGCCAGCAGCAAGGAGCGACTAGCGGACGCGAACACCGGGGAGCTGTTTTTT. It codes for CASSKERLADANTGELFF.

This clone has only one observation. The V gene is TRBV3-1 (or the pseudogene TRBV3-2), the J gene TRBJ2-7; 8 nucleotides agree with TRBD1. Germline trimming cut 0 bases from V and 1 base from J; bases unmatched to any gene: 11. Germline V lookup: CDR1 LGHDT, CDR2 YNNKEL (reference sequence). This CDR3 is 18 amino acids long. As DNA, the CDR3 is TGTGCCAGCAGCCAAGATCGTAGGACAGGGCGGGGATCCTACGAGCAGTACTTC. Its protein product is CASSQDRRTGRGSYEQYF.

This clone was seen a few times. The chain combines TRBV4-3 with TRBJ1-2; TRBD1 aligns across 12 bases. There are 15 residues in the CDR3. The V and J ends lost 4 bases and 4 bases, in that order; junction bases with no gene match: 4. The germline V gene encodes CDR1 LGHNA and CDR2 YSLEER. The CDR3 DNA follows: TGCGCCAGCAGCCCCGGGACAGGGGGCTTCTATGGCTACACCTTC. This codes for CASSPGTGGFYGYTF.

The CDR3 DNA is TGTGCCAGCAGCCCGGGCGGGGTAGGAGAGACCCAGTACTTC. As protein: CASSPGGVGETQYF. V and J are TRBV5-6 and TRBJ2-5, with D perhaps matching TRBD2 (6 bases). V shed 4 bases and J shed 4 bases, with 14 bases lying between them. Germline V gene sequence: CDR1 SGHDT, CDR2 YYEEEE. The CDR3 has 14 residues.

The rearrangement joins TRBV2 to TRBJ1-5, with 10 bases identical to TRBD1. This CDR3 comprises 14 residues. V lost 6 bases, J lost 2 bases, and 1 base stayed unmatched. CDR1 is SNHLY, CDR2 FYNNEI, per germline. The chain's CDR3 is CASRGTGGNQPQHF. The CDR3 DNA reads TGTGCCAGCAGGGGGACAGGGGGCAATCAGCCCCAGCATTTT.

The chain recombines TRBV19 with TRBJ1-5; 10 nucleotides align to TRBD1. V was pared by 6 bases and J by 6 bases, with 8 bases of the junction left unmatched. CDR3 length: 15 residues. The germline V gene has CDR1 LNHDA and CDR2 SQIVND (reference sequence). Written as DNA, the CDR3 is TGTGCCAGTAGCCTGACAGGGGGCGCCGGTCAGCCCCAGCATTTT. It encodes CASSLTGGAGQPQHF.

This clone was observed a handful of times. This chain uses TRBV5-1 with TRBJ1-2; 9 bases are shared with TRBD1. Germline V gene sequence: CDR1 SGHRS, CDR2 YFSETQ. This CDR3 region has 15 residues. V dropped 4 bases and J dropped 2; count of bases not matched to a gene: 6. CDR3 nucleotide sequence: TGCGCCAGCAGCGGGACAGGGACGCTGAACTATGGCTACACCTTC. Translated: CASSGTGTLNYGYTF.